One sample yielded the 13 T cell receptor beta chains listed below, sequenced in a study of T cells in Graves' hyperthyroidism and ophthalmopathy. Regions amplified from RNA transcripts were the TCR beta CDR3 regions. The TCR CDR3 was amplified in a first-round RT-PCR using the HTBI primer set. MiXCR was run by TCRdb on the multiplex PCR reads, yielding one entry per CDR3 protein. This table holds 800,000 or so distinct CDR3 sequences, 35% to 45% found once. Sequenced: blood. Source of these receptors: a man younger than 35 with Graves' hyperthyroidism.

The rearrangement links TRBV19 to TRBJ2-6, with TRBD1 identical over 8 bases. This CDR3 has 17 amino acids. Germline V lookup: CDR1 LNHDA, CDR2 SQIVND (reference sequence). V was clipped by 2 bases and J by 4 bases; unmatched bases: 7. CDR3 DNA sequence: TGTGCCAGTAGTATATCCCAGGGGGCGCACGGGGCCAACGTCCTGACTTTC. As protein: CASSISQGAHGANVLTF.

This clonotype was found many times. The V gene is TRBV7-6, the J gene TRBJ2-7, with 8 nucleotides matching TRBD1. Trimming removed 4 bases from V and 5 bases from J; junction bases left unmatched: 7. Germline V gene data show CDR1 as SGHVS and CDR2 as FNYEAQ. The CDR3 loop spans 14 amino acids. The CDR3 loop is CASSWTGRKDEQYF. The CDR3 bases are TGTGCCAGCAGCTGGACAGGGAGAAAGGACGAGCAGTACTTC.

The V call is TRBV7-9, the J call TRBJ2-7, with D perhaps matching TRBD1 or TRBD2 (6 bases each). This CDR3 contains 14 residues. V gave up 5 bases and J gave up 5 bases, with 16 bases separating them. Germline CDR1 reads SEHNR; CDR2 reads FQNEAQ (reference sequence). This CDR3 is CASSQEGGSDEQYF. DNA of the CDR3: TGTGCCAGCAGCCAAGAGGGGGGATCGGACGAGCAGTACTTC.

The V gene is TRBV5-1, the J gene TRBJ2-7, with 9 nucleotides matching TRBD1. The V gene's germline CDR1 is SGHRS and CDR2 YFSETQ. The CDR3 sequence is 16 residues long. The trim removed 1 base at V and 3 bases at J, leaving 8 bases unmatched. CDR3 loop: CASSLMTGGRNYEQYF. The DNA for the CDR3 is TGCGCCAGCAGCTTGATGACAGGGGGTCGGAACTACGAGCAGTACTTC.

CDR3 nucleotides: TGCGCCAGCAGCTTGGGGGGCAGGCTACACACCGGGGAGCTGTTTTTT. Residues: CASSLGGRLHTGELFF. This chain uses TRBV5-1 with TRBJ2-2; TRBD1 might be the D (5 bases). Germline V gene sequence: CDR1 SGHRS, CDR2 YFSETQ. V was cut by 0 bases and J by 3 bases, with 12 bases left in between. There are 16 residues in the CDR3.

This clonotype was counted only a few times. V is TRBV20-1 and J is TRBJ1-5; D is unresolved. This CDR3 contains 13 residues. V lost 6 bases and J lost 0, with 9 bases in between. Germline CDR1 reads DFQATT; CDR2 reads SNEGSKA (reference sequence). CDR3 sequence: CSAADGSNQPQHF. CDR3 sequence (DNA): TGCAGTGCCGCAGACGGTAGCAATCAGCCCCAGCATTTT.

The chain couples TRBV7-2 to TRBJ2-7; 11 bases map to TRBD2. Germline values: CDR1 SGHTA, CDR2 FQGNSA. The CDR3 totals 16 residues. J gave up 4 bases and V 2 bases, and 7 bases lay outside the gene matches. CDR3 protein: CASSLTSGSLAYEQYF. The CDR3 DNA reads TGTGCCAGCAGCTTAACTAGCGGGAGCCTGGCATACGAGCAGTACTTC.

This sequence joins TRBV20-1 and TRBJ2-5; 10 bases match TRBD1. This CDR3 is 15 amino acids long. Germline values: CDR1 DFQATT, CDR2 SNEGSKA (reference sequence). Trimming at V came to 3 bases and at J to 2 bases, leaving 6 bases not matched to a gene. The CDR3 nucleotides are TGCAGTGCTAGGGACAGGGGGGTCCTACAAGAGACCCAGTACTTC. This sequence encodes CSARDRGVLQETQYF.

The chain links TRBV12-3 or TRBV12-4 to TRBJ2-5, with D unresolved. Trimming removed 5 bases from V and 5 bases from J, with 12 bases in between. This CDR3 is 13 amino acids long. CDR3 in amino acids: CASSAGPKETQYF. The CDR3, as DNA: TGTGCCAGCAGTGCCGGACCGAAGGAGACCCAGTACTTC.

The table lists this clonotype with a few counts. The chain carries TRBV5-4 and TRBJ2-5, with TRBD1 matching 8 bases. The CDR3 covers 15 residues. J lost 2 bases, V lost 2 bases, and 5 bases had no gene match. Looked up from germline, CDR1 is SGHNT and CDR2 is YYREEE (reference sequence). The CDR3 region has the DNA TGTGCCAGCAGCTTTAACAGGGGGTTGCAAGAGACCCAGTACTTC. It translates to CASSFNRGLQETQYF.

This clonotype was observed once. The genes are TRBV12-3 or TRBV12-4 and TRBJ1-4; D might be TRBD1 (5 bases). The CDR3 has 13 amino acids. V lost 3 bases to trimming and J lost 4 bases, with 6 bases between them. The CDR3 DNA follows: TGTGCCAGCAGTTTTGACAGTAATGAAAAACTGTTTTTT. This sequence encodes CASSFDSNEKLFF.

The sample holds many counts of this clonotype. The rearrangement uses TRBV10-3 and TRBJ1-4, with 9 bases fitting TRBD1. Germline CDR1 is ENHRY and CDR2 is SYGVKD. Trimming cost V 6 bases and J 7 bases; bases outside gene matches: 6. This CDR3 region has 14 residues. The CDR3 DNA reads TGTGCCATCAGGCCGGGACAGGGCGGTGAAAAACTGTTTTTT. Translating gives CAIRPGQGGEKLFF.

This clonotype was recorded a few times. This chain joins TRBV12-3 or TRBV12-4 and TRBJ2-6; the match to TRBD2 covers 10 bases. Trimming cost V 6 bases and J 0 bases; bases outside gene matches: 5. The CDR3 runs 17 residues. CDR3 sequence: CASSQLAGSSGANVLTF. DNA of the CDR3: TGTGCCAGCAGCCAACTAGCGGGGAGCTCTGGGGCCAACGTCCTGACTTTC.